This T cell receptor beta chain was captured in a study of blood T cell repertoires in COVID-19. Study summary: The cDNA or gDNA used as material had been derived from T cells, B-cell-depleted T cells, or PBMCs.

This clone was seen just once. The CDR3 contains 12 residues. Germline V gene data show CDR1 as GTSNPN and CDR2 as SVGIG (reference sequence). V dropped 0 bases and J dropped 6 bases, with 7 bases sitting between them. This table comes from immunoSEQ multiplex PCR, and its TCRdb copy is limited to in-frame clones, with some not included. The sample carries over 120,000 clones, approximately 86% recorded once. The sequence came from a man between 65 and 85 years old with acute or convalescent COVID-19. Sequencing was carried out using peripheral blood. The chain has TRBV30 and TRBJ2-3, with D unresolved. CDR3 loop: CAWSVAGDTQYF. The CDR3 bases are TGTGCCTGGAGTGTGGCTGGCGATACGCAGTATTTT.